These T cell receptor beta chains were read from a single sample in a study of blood T cell repertoires in COVID-19. Clones were sequenced by immunoSEQ multiplex PCR, and TCRdb holds only the in-frame ones, with some missing. The table shows approximately 200,000 clones, with under 85% occurring only once. Material for sequencing was peripheral blood. Every receptor here comes from a man in his 60s with active or convalescent COVID-19. CDR3s include the opening cysteine and the closing phenylalanine or tryptophan. A D gene is named only where the DNA matches it firmly. Rows give clone size only sometimes, using once, few, many, or a class for an expanded clone.

D: TRBD1
J: TRBJ2-5
V: TRBV6-1
size: once
DNA: TGTGCCAGCAGTGAAGCAGGGGGCGTGGAGACCCAGTACTTC
CDR3: CASSEAGGVETQYF

D: NA
J: TRBJ1-1
V: TRBV5-3
size: NA
DNA: TGTGCCAGAAGCTATAAGGGGACTGAAGCTTTCTTT
CDR3: CARSYKGTEAFF

D: NA
J: TRBJ2-7
V: TRBV5-5
size: NA
DNA: TGTGCCAGCAGCGAGGGCCCGAGCTCCTACGAGCAGTACTTC
CDR3: CASSEGPSSYEQYF

D: NA
J: TRBJ1-5
V: TRBV6-2/TRBV6-3
size: NA
DNA: TGTGCCAGCAGTTACTCGTCGGGAAGCAATCAGCCCCAGCATTTT
CDR3: CASSYSSGSNQPQHF

D: TRBD1
J: TRBJ2-7
V: TRBV2
size: NA
DNA: TGTGCCAGCAGTGCCGACAGGGTGGTCTCCTACGAGCAGTACTTC
CDR3: CASSADRVVSYEQYF

D: TRBD2
J: TRBJ2-5
V: TRBV28
size: NA
DNA: TGTGCCAGTTTAAGCGGGAGATTAGAGACCCAGTACTTC
CDR3: CASLSGRLETQYF

D: NA
J: TRBJ1-4
V: TRBV28
size: NA
DNA: TGTGCCAGCACCCCTTCTTTTCTCAGGACAGCACTTAATGAAAAACTGTTTTTT
CDR3: CASTPSFLRTALNEKLFF

D: NA
J: TRBJ1-1
V: TRBV4-3
size: NA
DNA: TGCGCCAGCAGCCAAGATTCGAGGGAGATGAACACTGAAGCTTTCTTT
CDR3: CASSQDSREMNTEAFF

D: NA
J: TRBJ2-1
V: TRBV7-3
size: NA
DNA: TGTGCCAGCAGTTCCACAGGGAACAATGAGCAGTTCTTC
CDR3: CASSSTGNNEQFF

D: NA
J: TRBJ2-7
V: TRBV7-2
size: NA
DNA: TGTGCCAGCAGCTCAGGACAGTTTGCCGAGCAGTACTTC
CDR3: CASSSGQFAEQYF

D: TRBD1
J: TRBJ1-4
V: TRBV6-6
size: few
DNA: TGTGCCAGCAGACACCCGTTTCAGGGGGTGATGGTAAAACTGTTTTTT
CDR3: CASRHPFQGVMVKLFF

D: NA
J: TRBJ1-3
V: TRBV20-1
size: few
DNA: TGCAGTGCTAGTCCCCATGACCCCAGGGGTTGGTGGAACACCATATATTTT
CDR3: CSASPHDPRGWWNTIYF

D: NA
J: TRBJ2-7
V: TRBV18
size: NA
DNA: TGTGCCAGCTCATCGAGCTCCTACGAGCAGTACTTC
CDR3: CASSSSSYEQYF

D: NA
J: TRBJ1-2
V: TRBV7-9
size: NA
DNA: TGTGCCAGCAGCTTGGCAGTCGACTATGGCTACACCTTC
CDR3: CASSLAVDYGYTF

D: NA
J: TRBJ1-6
V: TRBV30
size: NA
DNA: TGTGCCTGGCAGGGGATGAGCTATAATTCACCCCTCCACTTT
CDR3: CAWQGMSYNSPLHF

D: TRBD2
J: TRBJ2-6
V: TRBV5-1
size: NA
DNA: TGCGCCAGCAGCTCACTAGCGGGGAGCTCTGGGGCCAACGTCCTGACTTTC
CDR3: CASSSLAGSSGANVLTF

D: NA
J: TRBJ1-2
V: TRBV19
size: NA
DNA: TGTGCCAGTAGTATAGGGGCGGACAGCTATGGCTACACCTTC
CDR3: CASSIGADSYGYTF

D: NA
J: TRBJ2-3
V: TRBV15
size: NA
DNA: TGTGCCACCAGCCCCGAGGTAGAGGGCGTCCTCACAGATACGCAGTATTTT
CDR3: CATSPEVEGVLTDTQYF

D: TRBD2
J: TRBJ2-5
V: TRBV18
size: NA
DNA: TGTGCCAGCTCACCAGGAGGGAGGGTCCAAGAGACCCAGTACTTC
CDR3: CASSPGGRVQETQYF

D: TRBD2
J: TRBJ2-3
V: TRBV4-2
size: NA
DNA: TGTGCCAGCAGCCACAGTGAACTAGCGGACACAGATACGCAGTATTTT
CDR3: CASSHSELADTDTQYF

D: NA
J: TRBJ2-2
V: TRBV4-1
size: NA
DNA: TGCGCCAGCAGCCAAGCGTGGGAGCACACCGGGGAGCTGTTTTTT
CDR3: CASSQAWEHTGELFF

D: NA
J: TRBJ2-1
V: TRBV7-3
size: NA
DNA: TGTGCCAGCAGCGTCCTAGCGACCTCCTACAATGAGCAGTTCTTC
CDR3: CASSVLATSYNEQFF

D: NA
J: TRBJ2-7
V: TRBV6-5
size: NA
DNA: TGTGCCAGCAGTTACTCGGGCAGGATAACGTACGAGCAGTACTTC
CDR3: CASSYSGRITYEQYF

D: NA
J: TRBJ1-4
V: TRBV4-1
size: NA
DNA: TGCGCCAGCAGCCAAGAAGGACGGGGACTGTTTTTT
CDR3: CASSQEGRGLFF

D: TRBD2
J: TRBJ2-3
V: TRBV7-3
size: NA
DNA: TGTGCCAGCAGCCCGGGACTAGCGGGAGGGGCAGATACGCAGTATTTT
CDR3: CASSPGLAGGADTQYF

D: TRBD1
J: TRBJ1-3
V: TRBV6-1
size: NA
DNA: TGTGCCAGCAGTGAGGACAGGGGAAACACCATATATTTT
CDR3: CASSEDRGNTIYF

D: NA
J: TRBJ2-5
V: TRBV5-6
size: NA
DNA: TGTGCCAGCAGCTTTAAAGAGACCCAGTACTTC
CDR3: CASSFKETQYF

D: TRBD1
J: TRBJ2-5
V: TRBV7-2
size: NA
DNA: TGTGCCAGCAGCCTACAGGGGGCGAGTAAGACCCAGTACTTC
CDR3: CASSLQGASKTQYF

D: TRBD2
J: TRBJ2-7
V: TRBV7-3
size: once
DNA: TGTGCCAGCAGCCCCGTCGGTAGCGGGAGCGACGAGCAGTACTTC
CDR3: CASSPVGSGSDEQYF

D: NA
J: TRBJ2-7
V: TRBV5-1
size: NA
DNA: TGCGCCAGCAGCCTCCGGCAGGGGTGGGAGCAGTACTTC
CDR3: CASSLRQGWEQYF

D: NA
J: TRBJ1-1
V: TRBV19
size: few
DNA: TGTGCCAGTAGTGCTCAGGACATTAACTGGGCTTTCTTT
CDR3: CASSAQDINWAFF

D: NA
J: TRBJ2-5
V: TRBV9
size: NA
DNA: TGTGCCAGCAGCCGCTCCGAGCGGGAGACCCAGTACTTC
CDR3: CASSRSERETQYF

D: NA
J: TRBJ2-7
V: TRBV12-3/TRBV12-4
size: NA
DNA: TGTGCCAGCAGTTGGAGGAACTACGAGCAGTACTTC
CDR3: CASSWRNYEQYF

D: TRBD2
J: TRBJ2-1
V: TRBV6-5
size: NA
DNA: TGTGCCAGCATTTCCCTAGCGGATCACAATGAGCAGTTCTTC
CDR3: CASISLADHNEQFF

D: NA
J: TRBJ1-1
V: TRBV9
size: NA
DNA: TGTGCCAGCAGCGTAGCCCGGAACACTGAAGCTTTCTTT
CDR3: CASSVARNTEAFF

D: NA
J: TRBJ1-2
V: TRBV12-3/TRBV12-4
size: NA
DNA: TGTGCCAGCAGTTTAGGGAGGGAGTATGGCTACACCTTC
CDR3: CASSLGREYGYTF

D: NA
J: TRBJ2-7
V: TRBV10-3
size: NA
DNA: TGTGCCATCAGTGATATAAGCGACGAGCAGTACTTC
CDR3: CAISDISDEQYF

D: NA
J: TRBJ2-5
V: TRBV5-4
size: once
DNA: TGTGCCAGCAGCTTGGGTGAGACACAAGAGACCCAGTACTTC
CDR3: CASSLGETQETQYF

D: TRBD2
J: TRBJ2-2
V: TRBV5-4
size: once
DNA: TGTGCCAGCAGCTGGGAGCGGGAGGTCACCGGGGAGCTGTTTTTT
CDR3: CASSWEREVTGELFF

D: TRBD2
J: TRBJ2-5
V: TRBV14
size: NA
DNA: TGTGCCAGCAGCCAAGGATTGGTCCAGCGGGGACAAGAGACCCAGTACTTC
CDR3: CASSQGLVQRGQETQYF

D: TRBD1
J: TRBJ1-1
V: TRBV7-2
size: few
DNA: TGTGCCAGCAGCCTCCCCGACAGGGTAGACACTGAAGCTTTCTTT
CDR3: CASSLPDRVDTEAFF

D: TRBD1
J: TRBJ2-3
V: TRBV2
size: NA
DNA: TGTGCCAGCAGCCGAGACAGGGCAGAAACAGATACGCAGTATTTT
CDR3: CASSRDRAETDTQYF

D: TRBD1
J: TRBJ2-2
V: TRBV5-1
size: NA
DNA: TGCGCCAGCATCCTTACAGGGGGCTCGAACACCGGGGAGCTGTTTTTT
CDR3: CASILTGGSNTGELFF

D: TRBD1
J: TRBJ2-1
V: TRBV28
size: once
DNA: TGTGCCAGCAGCAGGACAGGGAGCTCCTACAATGAGCAGTTCTTC
CDR3: CASSRTGSSYNEQFF

D: NA
J: TRBJ1-6
V: TRBV24-1
size: once
DNA: TGTGCCACCAGTGATTTGCGGTCCGGCGGTGGCAATTCACCCCTCCACTTT
CDR3: CATSDLRSGGGNSPLHF

D: TRBD1
J: TRBJ2-5
V: TRBV12-3/TRBV12-4
size: NA
DNA: TGTGCCAGCAGCGTGACAGGGGAAGAGACCCAGTACTTC
CDR3: CASSVTGEETQYF

D: NA
J: TRBJ1-4
V: TRBV24-1
size: NA
DNA: TGTGCCACCAGTGATTTTCCCTCTACAGGGTCTAATGAAAAACTGTTTTTT
CDR3: CATSDFPSTGSNEKLFF

D: TRBD2
J: TRBJ2-3
V: TRBV7-2
size: NA
DNA: TGTGCCAGCAGCTTAGCTATGGGACTAGCGGGAGATCATCGGACAGATACGCAGTATTTT
CDR3: CASSLAMGLAGDHRTDTQYF

D: TRBD1
J: TRBJ2-2
V: TRBV7-2
size: NA
DNA: TGTGCCAGCAGCTTGAACAGGGGGAACACCGGGGAGCTGTTTTTT
CDR3: CASSLNRGNTGELFF

D: TRBD2
J: TRBJ2-7
V: TRBV6-5
size: once
DNA: TGTGCCAGCAGGGGGGGGGTACGCTACGAGCAGTACTTC
CDR3: CASRGGVRYEQYF

D: TRBD2
J: TRBJ2-5
V: TRBV4-3
size: NA
DNA: TGCGCCAGCAGCCAAGAGTTTAGCGGGAGCCGGCCCCAGTACTTC
CDR3: CASSQEFSGSRPQYF

D: TRBD1
J: TRBJ1-6
V: TRBV11-1
size: NA
DNA: TGTGCCAGCAGTCTACAGGGGGCGCGGAGTAATTCACCCCTCCACTTT
CDR3: CASSLQGARSNSPLHF